This T cell receptor (beta chain) was identified in a study of blood T cells in healthy people across ages. This CDR3 is built from 19 residues. V shed 4 bases and J 2 bases; nucleotides not matched to a gene: 9. Looked up from germline, CDR1 is SGHRS and CDR2 is YFSETQ. They isolated at least 6 million PBMCs from each sample. A sample-barcoded 5' primer and a J-beta primer mix were used in a second PCR of about 7 to 11 cycles. TCRdb itself ran the 5' RACE reads through MiXCR, one entry per CDR3 protein. The data hold approximately 1,000,000 distinct CDR3 sequences, with roughly 45% observed a single time.

Specimen: blood. This TCR came from a woman between 55 and 75 years old in good health. The chain combines TRBV5-1 with TRBJ2-6, with 13 bases aligning to TRBD2. CDR3 DNA sequence: TGCGCCAGCAGCCAAAGGACTAGCGGGAGTCTCCCTGGGGCCAACGTCCTGACTTTC. It translates to CASSQRTSGSLPGANVLTF.